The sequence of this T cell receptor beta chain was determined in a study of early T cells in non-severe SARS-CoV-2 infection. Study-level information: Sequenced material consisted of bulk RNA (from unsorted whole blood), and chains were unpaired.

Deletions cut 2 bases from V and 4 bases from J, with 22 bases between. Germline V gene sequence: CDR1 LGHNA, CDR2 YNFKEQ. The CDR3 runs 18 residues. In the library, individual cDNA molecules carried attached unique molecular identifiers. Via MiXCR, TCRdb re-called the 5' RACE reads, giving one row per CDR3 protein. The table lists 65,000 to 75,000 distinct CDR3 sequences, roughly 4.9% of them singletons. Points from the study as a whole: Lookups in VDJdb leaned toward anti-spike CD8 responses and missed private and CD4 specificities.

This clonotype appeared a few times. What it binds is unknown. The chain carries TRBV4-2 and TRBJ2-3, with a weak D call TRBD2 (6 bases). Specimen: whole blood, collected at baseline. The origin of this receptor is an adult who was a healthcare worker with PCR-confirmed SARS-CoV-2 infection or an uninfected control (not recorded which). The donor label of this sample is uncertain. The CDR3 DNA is TGTGCCAGCAGCCAACCATTCGCCAGGGAGGCCAACGCAGATACGCAGTATTTT. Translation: CASSQPFAREANADTQYF.